This TCR beta chain was documented in a study of T cell responses to AZD1222 COVID-19 vaccine. Study-wide points: Dominant CD4 TCR responses targeted spike regions 160-218 and 743-854.

Turning to this clone: Its matching antigen is unknown.

This CDR3 contains 14 residues. Germline V gene lookup returns CDR1 LNHDA and CDR2 SQIVND (reference sequence). Trimming removed 6 bases at V and 5 bases at J, with 16 bases between. The method was immunoSEQ multiplex PCR; TCRdb's version includes in-frame clones alone and lacks a portion of them. The sample records 100,000 to 150,000 clones, 93% being singletons. The gene calls are TRBV19 and TRBJ1-2, with D maybe TRBD1 (6 bases). The sample consisted of peripheral blood, taken on day 0 of AZD1222 vaccination. The source of this sequence is an adult in good health. CDR3 region: CASSPGPGAYGYTF. The CDR3 nucleotides are TGTGCCAGTAGCCCGGGACCGGGGGCGTATGGCTACACCTTC.